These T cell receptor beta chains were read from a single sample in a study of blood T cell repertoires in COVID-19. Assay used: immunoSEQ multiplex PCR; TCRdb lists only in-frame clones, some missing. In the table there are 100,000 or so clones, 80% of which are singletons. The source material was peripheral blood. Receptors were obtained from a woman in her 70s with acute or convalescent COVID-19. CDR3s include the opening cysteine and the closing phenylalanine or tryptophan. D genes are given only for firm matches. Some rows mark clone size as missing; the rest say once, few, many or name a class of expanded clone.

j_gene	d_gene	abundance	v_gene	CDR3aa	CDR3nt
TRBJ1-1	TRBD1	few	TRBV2	CATVKGAIISTEAFF	TGTGCCACCGTTAAGGGGGCGATTATTAGCACTGAAGCTTTCTTT
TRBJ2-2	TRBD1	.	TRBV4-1	CASSRGQANTGELFF	TGCGCCAGCAGCCGCGGACAGGCGAACACCGGGGAGCTGTTTTTT
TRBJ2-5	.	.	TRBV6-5	CASNPAGGQETQYF	TGTGCCAGCAACCCGGCGGGCGGTCAAGAGACCCAGTACTTC
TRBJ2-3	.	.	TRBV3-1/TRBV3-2	CASSQAGAGDTQYF	TGTGCCAGCAGCCAAGCGGGAGCGGGAGATACGCAGTATTTT
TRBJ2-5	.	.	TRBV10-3	CAISEKAGNIEETQYF	TGTGCCATCAGTGAAAAGGCAGGGAATATTGAAGAGACCCAGTACTTC
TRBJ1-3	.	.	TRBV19	CASTGLSIPRDTIYF	TGTGCCAGTACCGGACTTTCCATCCCCCGCGACACCATATATTTT
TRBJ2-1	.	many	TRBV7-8	CASSTEGGRTRNEQFF	TGTGCCAGCAGCACAGAAGGGGGGCGGACTAGGAATGAGCAGTTCTTC
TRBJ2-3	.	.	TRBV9	CASSVGVLGAATDTQYF	TGTGCCAGCAGCGTAGGCGTTCTGGGGGCCGCTACAGATACGCAGTATTTT
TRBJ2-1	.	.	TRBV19	CASSSGWIENEQFF	TGTGCCAGTTCGTCAGGGTGGATAGAGAATGAGCAGTTCTTC
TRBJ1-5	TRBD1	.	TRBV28	CASSRTGGANQPQHF	TGTGCCAGCAGTCGTACAGGGGGCGCAAATCAGCCCCAGCATTTT
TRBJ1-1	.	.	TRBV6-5	CASTHAAGRTEAFF	TGTGCCAGCACACACGCCGCAGGGCGGACTGAAGCTTTCTTT
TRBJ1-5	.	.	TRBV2	CASSLGGNNQPQHF	TGTGCCAGCAGCCTGGGAGGGAACAATCAGCCCCAGCATTTT
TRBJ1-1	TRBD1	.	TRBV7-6	CASSLADRGPTEAFF	TGTGCCAGCAGCTTAGCTGACAGGGGGCCCACTGAAGCTTTCTTT
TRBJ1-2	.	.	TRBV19	CASSMATANYGYTF	TGTGCCAGTAGTATGGCGACAGCTAACTATGGCTACACCTTC
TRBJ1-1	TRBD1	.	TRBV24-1	CATSDRPIGTVMNTEAFF	TGTGCCACCAGTGATAGACCCATCGGGACAGTCATGAACACTGAAGCTTTCTTT
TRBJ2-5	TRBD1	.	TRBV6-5	CASSHPTGTGETQYF	TGTGCCAGCAGTCATCCCACCGGGACAGGAGAGACCCAGTACTTC
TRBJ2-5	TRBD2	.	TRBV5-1	CASSFGLAGGIQETQYF	TGCGCCAGCAGCTTCGGACTAGCGGGGGGGATACAAGAGACCCAGTACTTC
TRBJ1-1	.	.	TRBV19	CASNQGRVGTEAFF	TGTGCCAGTAACCAGGGGCGGGTTGGCACTGAAGCTTTCTTT
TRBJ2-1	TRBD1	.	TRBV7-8	CASSPTRDRGYEQFF	TGTGCCAGCAGCCCCACACGGGACAGGGGGTATGAGCAGTTCTTC
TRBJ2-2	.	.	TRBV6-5	CASRVVYSNTGELFF	TGTGCCAGCCGAGTTGTATATTCGAACACCGGGGAGCTGTTTTTT
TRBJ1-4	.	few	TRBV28	CASSLFGGNEKLFF	TGTGCCAGCAGTTTATTTGGAGGTAATGAAAAACTGTTTTTT
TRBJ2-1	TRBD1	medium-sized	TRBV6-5	CASSTGQGSSFF	TGTGCCAGCAGTACAGGACAGGGATCGTCGTTCTTC